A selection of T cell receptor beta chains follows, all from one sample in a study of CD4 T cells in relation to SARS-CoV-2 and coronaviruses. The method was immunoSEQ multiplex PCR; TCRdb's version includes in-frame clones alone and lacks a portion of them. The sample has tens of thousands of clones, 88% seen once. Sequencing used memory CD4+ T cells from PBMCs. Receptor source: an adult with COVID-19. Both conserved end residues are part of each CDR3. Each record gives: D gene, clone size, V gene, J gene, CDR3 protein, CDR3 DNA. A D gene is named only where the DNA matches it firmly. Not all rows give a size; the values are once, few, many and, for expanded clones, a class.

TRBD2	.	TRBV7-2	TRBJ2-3	CASSTDVAAGGRDTQYF	TGTGCCAGCAGCACAGACGTAGCAGCGGGGGGGAGGGATACGCAGTATTTT
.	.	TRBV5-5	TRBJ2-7	CASSLDPVGKQYF	TGTGCCAGCAGCTTGGATCCGGTAGGGAAGCAGTACTTC
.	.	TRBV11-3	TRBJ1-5	CASSLHGANQPQHF	TGTGCCAGCAGCTTGCATGGGGCCAATCAGCCCCAGCATTTT
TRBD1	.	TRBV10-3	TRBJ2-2	CATRTGGATGELFF	TGTGCCACAAGAACAGGGGGCGCGACCGGGGAGCTGTTTTTT
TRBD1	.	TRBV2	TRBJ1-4	CASNEQGPNEKLFF	TGTGCCAGCAACGAACAGGGGCCTAATGAAAAACTGTTTTTT
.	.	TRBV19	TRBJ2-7	CASSIAPGLSTYEQYF	TGTGCCAGTAGTATTGCCCCTGGACTGTCAACCTACGAGCAGTACTTC
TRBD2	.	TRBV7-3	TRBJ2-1	CASSSPGLVMFF	TGTGCCAGCAGCTCACCGGGACTAGTAATGTTCTTC
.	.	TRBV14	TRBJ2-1	CASSQIAGQKDREQFF	TGTGCCAGCAGCCAGATAGCGGGCCAAAAAGACAGGGAGCAGTTCTTC
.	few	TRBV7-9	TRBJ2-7	CASSPTAAYYEQYF	TGTGCCAGCAGCCCCACGGCAGCCTACTACGAGCAGTACTTC
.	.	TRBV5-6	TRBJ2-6	CASSLRRGSGANVLTF	TGTGCCAGCAGCTTAAGACGGGGCTCTGGGGCCAACGTCCTGACTTTC
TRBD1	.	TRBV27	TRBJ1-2	CASSHRDRDYGYTF	TGTGCCAGCAGTCACCGGGACAGGGACTATGGCTACACCTTC
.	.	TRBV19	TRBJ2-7	CASSISGGTYEQYF	TGTGCCAGTAGTATTTCGGGGGGCACCTACGAGCAGTACTTC
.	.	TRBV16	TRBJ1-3	CASSQLSAVSGNTIYF	TGTGCCAGCAGCCAATTATCGGCAGTTAGTGGAAACACCATATATTTT
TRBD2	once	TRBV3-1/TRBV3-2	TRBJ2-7	CASSQEKLAGGLEQYF	TGTGCCAGCAGCCAAGAGAAGCTAGCGGGGGGTCTAGAGCAGTACTTC
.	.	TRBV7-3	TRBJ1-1	CASSLQPDSNTEAFF	TGTGCCAGCAGCTTACAGCCGGATTCGAACACTGAAGCTTTCTTT
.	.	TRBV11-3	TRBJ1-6	CASSSPPAPLHF	TGTGCCAGCAGCTCCCCCCCCGCACCCCTCCACTTT
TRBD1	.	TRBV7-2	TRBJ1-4	CASSPGGLQEKLFF	TGTGCCAGCAGCCCAGGGGGCCTCCAAGAAAAACTGTTTTTT
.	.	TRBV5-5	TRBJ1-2	CASSPRVDGYTF	TGTGCCAGCAGCCCCAGGGTGGACGGCTACACCTTC
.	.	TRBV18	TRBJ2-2	CASPPEGYTGELFF	TGTGCCAGCCCCCCCGAGGGCTACACCGGGGAGCTGTTTTTT
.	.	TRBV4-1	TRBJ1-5	CASSQEGGSNQPQHF	TGCGCCAGCAGCCAGGAGGGAGGGAGCAATCAGCCCCAGCATTTT
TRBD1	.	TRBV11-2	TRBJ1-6	CASSPPDRVYSPLHF	TGTGCCAGCAGCCCACCAGACAGGGTGTATTCACCCCTCCACTTT
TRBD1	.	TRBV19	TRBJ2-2	CASSEQGANTGELFF	TGTGCCAGTAGCGAACAGGGGGCCAACACCGGGGAGCTGTTTTTT
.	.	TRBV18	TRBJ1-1	CASSPEQQNTEAFF	TGTGCCAGCTCACCTGAACAGCAGAACACTGAAGCTTTCTTT
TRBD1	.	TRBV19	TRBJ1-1	CAARDSPKNTEAFF	TGTGCCGCCCGGGACAGCCCAAAGAACACTGAAGCTTTCTTT
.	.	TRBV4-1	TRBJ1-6	CASSREGLNSPLHF	TGCGCCAGCAGCCGGGAGGGTCTTAATTCACCCCTCCACTTT
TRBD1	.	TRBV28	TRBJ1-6	CASSLWPGQGNSPLHF	TGTGCCAGCAGTTTATGGCCGGGACAGGGAAATTCACCCCTCCACTTT
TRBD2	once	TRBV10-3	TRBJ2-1	CAISGSSSGGNNEQFF	TGTGCCATCAGTGGATCCTCTAGCGGGGGAAACAATGAGCAGTTCTTC
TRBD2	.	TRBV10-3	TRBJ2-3	CATVSGGTDTQYF	TGTGCCACCGTAAGCGGGGGGACAGATACGCAGTATTTT
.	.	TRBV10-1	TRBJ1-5	CASSPVGNQPQHF	TGCGCCAGCAGCCCCGTGGGCAATCAGCCCCAGCATTTT
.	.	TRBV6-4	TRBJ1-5	CASSVDPGKNQPQHF	TGTGCCAGCAGTGTGGACCCGGGGAAGAATCAGCCCCAGCATTTT
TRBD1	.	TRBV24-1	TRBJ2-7	CATSDLRQGAYEQYF	TGTGCCACCAGTGATTTGAGACAGGGAGCCTACGAGCAGTACTTC
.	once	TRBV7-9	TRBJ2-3	CASSDPAGPYTDTQYF	TGTGCCAGCAGCGACCCGGCGGGGCCGTACACAGATACGCAGTATTTT
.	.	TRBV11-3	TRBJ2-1	CASSLDGPTYNEQFF	TGTGCCAGCAGCTTGGACGGACCCACCTACAATGAGCAGTTCTTC
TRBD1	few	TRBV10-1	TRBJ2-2	CASSRDRLTGTGELFF	TGCGCCAGCAGTAGGGACAGGTTGACTGGGACCGGGGAGCTGTTTTTT
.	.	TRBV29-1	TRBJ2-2	CSVTQGNTGELFF	TGCAGCGTTACACAGGGAAACACCGGGGAGCTGTTTTTT
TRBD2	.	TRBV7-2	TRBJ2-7	CAGAKAGAFEQYF	TGTGCCGGGGCCAAAGCGGGGGCCTTCGAGCAGTACTTC
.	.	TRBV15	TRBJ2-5	CATSRGDGPQETQYF	TGTGCCACCAGCAGAGGGGACGGACCCCAAGAGACCCAGTACTTC
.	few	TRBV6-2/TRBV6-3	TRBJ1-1	CASSNSMNTEAFF	TGTGCCAGCAGCAACAGTATGAACACTGAAGCTTTCTTT
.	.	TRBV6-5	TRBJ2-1	CASSYSAASYNEQFF	TGTGCCAGCAGTTACTCGGCAGCCTCCTACAATGAGCAGTTCTTC
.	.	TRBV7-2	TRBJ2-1	CASSLFEQFF	TGTGCCAGCAGCTTATTTGAGCAGTTCTTC
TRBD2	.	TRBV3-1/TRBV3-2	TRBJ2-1	CASSQGLAGGSNEQFF	TGTGCCAGCAGCCAAGGTCTAGCGGGGGGGTCGAATGAGCAGTTCTTC
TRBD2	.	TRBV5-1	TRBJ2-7	CASSQISSGSSYEQYF	TGCGCCAGCAGCCAAATTTCTAGCGGGAGCTCCTACGAGCAGTACTTC
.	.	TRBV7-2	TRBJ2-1	CASSLMVNEQFF	TGTGCCAGCAGCTTAATGGTGAATGAGCAGTTCTTC
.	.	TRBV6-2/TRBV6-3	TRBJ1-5	CASSGHHQPQHF	TGTGCCAGCAGCGGACACCACCAGCCCCAGCATTTT
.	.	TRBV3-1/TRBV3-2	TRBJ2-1	CASSPRGAYNEQFF	TGTGCCAGCAGCCCGAGGGGGGCCTACAATGAGCAGTTCTTC
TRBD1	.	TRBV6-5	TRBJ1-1	CASTLRQGNTEAFF	TGTGCCAGCACCCTACGACAGGGCAACACTGAAGCTTTCTTT
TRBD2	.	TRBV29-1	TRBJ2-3	CSVQTSGGASDTQYF	TGCAGCGTCCAGACTAGCGGGGGGGCTTCAGATACGCAGTATTTT
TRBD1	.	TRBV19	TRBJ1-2	CASRAGTGRDGYTF	TGTGCCAGTAGAGCCGGGACAGGGAGAGATGGCTACACCTTC
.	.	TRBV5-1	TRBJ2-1	CASADQGLNEQFF	TGCGCCAGCGCGGATCAGGGGCTTAATGAGCAGTTCTTC